These 28 T cell receptor delta chains were sequenced from one sample in a study of gamma-delta chains in newborns, infants, children. TCRdb fed the reads to CATT. The data hold 1,500 to 2,000 delta-chain clones, with less than 8.5% observed a single time. Sample: blood. These receptor sequences come from a child who was a newborn, infant or young child, either healthy, febrile or measles-vaccinated (not recorded which).

By share of the sample, this clone is large. Other nucleotide sequences in the sample specify the same CDR3. V gene TRDV2 combines with J gene TRDJ3, with no clear D. The CDR3 extends over 16 amino acids. Trimming stripped 2 bases from V and 0 bases from J, with 7 bases between. Germline V lookup: CDR1 GEAIGNYY, CDR2 EKD. The CDR3 DNA reads TGTGCCTGTGACAACTTTAGCTCCTGGGACACCCGACAGATGTTTTTC. Its translation is CACDNFSSWDTRQMFF.

As concerns this clone: This is likely an artifact of a read error, given a far larger clone one base away. The same CDR3 also results from other DNA sequences found in this sample. V usage is TRDV2 and J usage is TRDJ3; TRDD3 agrees at 7 bases. This CDR3 is built from 19 residues. V was clipped by 3 bases and J by 2 bases; unmatched bases: 12. The germline CDR1 and CDR2 sequences are GEAIGNYY and EKD. The CDR3 spells CACDPVLGDKTWDTRQMFF. CDR3 bases: TGTGCCTGTGACCCCGTACTAGGGGATAAGACCTGGGACACCCGACAGATGTTTTTC.

This clone was detected a few times. The chain carries TRDV2 and TRDJ3; possibly TRDD3 for D (6 bases). The germline V and J ends were trimmed by 0 bases and 0 bases, with 17 bases remaining between them. Germline-derived CDR1 and CDR2 are GEAIGNYY and EKD. The CDR3 consists of 20 residues. The CDR3 spells CACDTGWGGTSSWDTRQMFF. The CDR3 DNA reads TGTGCCTGTGACACCGGTTGGGGGGGCACGAGCTCCTGGGACACCCGACAGATGTTTTTC.

This clone is deemed medium-sized. This could be a read error, since a much larger clone is one nucleotide away. The chain combines TRDV2 with TRDJ1; 8 bases line up with TRDD3. CDR3 size: 14 residues. In germline, CDR1 is GEAIGNYY, CDR2 EKD. In DNA form, the CDR3 reads TGTGCCGGTGACAAGGGATACGGGGCCGATAAACTCATCTTT. It encodes CAGDKGYGADKLIF.

Concerning this clone: A read error is likely here: a far larger clone is one base away. Different DNA sequences within this sample yield the same CDR3. The rearrangement joins TRDV1 to TRDJ1; 10 bases agree with TRDD3. From germline, CDR1 is TSWWSYY and CDR2 QGS. The CDR3 extends over 23 amino acids. Trimming took 2 bases from V and 0 from J; bases not matched to a gene: 24. DNA of the CDR3: TGTGCTCTTGGGGAAACGGTGCAGAGGACTGGGGGATCCTTGGCCCCGTACACCGATAAACTCATCTTT. It codes for CALGETVQRTGGSLAPYTDKLIF.

By sample fraction, this clone is large. The J gene is TRDJ1, the V gene TRDV1; 9 bases align to TRDD3. This CDR3 is built from 15 residues. Trimming removed 4 bases from V and 5 bases from J; junction bases left unmatched: 8. Looked up from germline, CDR1 is TSWWSYY and CDR2 is QGS. The CDR3: CALGARGYAEDKLIF. The CDR3 DNA reads as TGTGCTCTTGGGGCTCGGGGATACGCAGAAGATAAACTCATCTTT.

On this clone: A far larger clone is just one base off, so this is likely a read error. The gene calls are TRDV2 and TRDJ3; 7 nucleotides agree with TRDD3. CDR3 length: 17 residues. Germline values: CDR1 GEAIGNYY, CDR2 EKD. CDR3 region: CACDTWGSSWDARQMFF. The CDR3 DNA follows: TGTGCCTGTGACACCTGGGGGAGCTCCTGGGACGCCCGACAGATGTTTTTC.

This clone came up a few times. The likely explanation is a read error, given a far larger clone one base away. Other DNA sequences within the sample encode an identical CDR3. The CDR3: CALGELLYLRLGDTQDTDKLIF. CDR3 DNA: TGTGCTCTTGGGGAACTCCTCTACCTTCGACTGGGGGATACCCAGGACACCGATAAACTCATCTTT. The chain recombines TRDV1 with TRDJ1, with 12 bases aligning to TRDD3. Losses at the gene ends were 0 bases for V and 0 bases for J; bases not matched to a gene: 17. The CDR3 extends over 22 amino acids. CDR1 TSWWSYY and CDR2 QGS come from the germline V gene.

Remarks on this clone: Being one base from a much bigger clone, this may be a read error. V is TRDV2 and J is TRDJ3, with D possibly matching TRDD3 (6 bases). The CDR3 contains 16 residues. Germline CDR1 GEAIGNYY, CDR2 EKD. V lost 3 bases, J lost 0 bases, and 8 bases lay in between. CDR3 sequence: CACDGGNSWDTRQMFF. The CDR3 region has the DNA TGTGCCTGTGACGGGGGGAACTCCTGGGACACCCGACAGATGTTTTTC.

This clone has only a few counts. The TCRdb protein, from a much larger clone, departs from this DNA's translation at residue 9, likely by read error; the protein shown derives from the DNA. J is TRDJ3 and V is TRDV2; 7 bases are a match to TRDD3. Germline lookup yields CDR1 GEAIGNYY and CDR2 EKD. The V segment lost 1 base and the J segment 5 bases; nucleotides outside the gene matches: 4. The CDR3 consists of 16 residues. CDR3 protein: CACDTGGPRDTRQMFF. As DNA, the CDR3 is TGTGCCTGTGACACTGGGGGACCCCGGGACACCCGACAGATGTTTTTC.

To note about this clone: TCRdb's protein for this DNA is that of a much larger clone and differs from the translation at residue 9, likely a read error; the protein shown is the DNA translation. The J gene is TRDJ3, the V gene TRDV1; D may be TRDD2 (6 bases). Germline assignment: CDR1 TSWWSYY and CDR2 QGS. This CDR3 is built from 18 residues. The V and J ends lost 5 bases and 2 bases respectively, with 16 bases between them. For the CDR3, the DNA is TGTGCTCTTGGGATCTCCTACGTAATAACCTGGGACACCCGACAGATGTTTTTC. Amino acid sequence: CALGISYVITWDTRQMFF.

The chain employs TRDV2 and TRDJ3; 9 nucleotides align to TRDD3. Germline CDR1 reads GEAIGNYY; CDR2 reads EKD. CDR3 size: 16 residues. With V trimmed by 9 bases and J by 2 bases, 7 bases remained unmatched. CDR3 residues: CATVLGDAWDTRQMFF. CDR3 in DNA: TGTGCCACCGTACTGGGGGACGCCTGGGACACCCGACAGATGTTTTTC.

Relative to its sample, this clone is large. The same CDR3 can be traced to other DNA sequences in this sample. V usage is TRDV1 and J usage is TRDJ1, with 9 bases matching TRDD3. This CDR3 region has 17 residues. The J segment lost 1 base and the V segment lost 2 bases, leaving 8 bases of the junction unmatched. Germline V gene sequence: CDR1 TSWWSYY, CDR2 QGS. The CDR3 region is CALGEGPTGGPTDKLIF. The CDR3 DNA is TGTGCTCTTGGGGAAGGACCTACTGGGGGACCCACCGATAAACTCATCTTT.

This clone was detected a few times. This DNA translates differently at residue 5 from the TCRdb protein, which is that of a much larger clone; a read error is likely, and the protein shown is the DNA's own translation. This rearrangement joins TRDV2 to TRDJ1; no clear D gene. The CDR3 is 14 amino acids. CDR1 and CDR2 (germline): GEAIGNYY, EKD. Trimming removed 3 bases from V and 0 bases from J, with 10 bases in between. The DNA for the CDR3 is TGTGCCTGTGACGCCCCTCTCAACACCGATAAACTCATCTTT. The encoded protein is CACDAPLNTDKLIF.

By sample fraction, this clone is large (0.1 to 1%). Other DNA sequences from this sample encode an identical CDR3 as well. The V call is TRDV2, the J call TRDJ1, with 13 bases matching TRDD3. This CDR3 comprises 24 residues. Trimming at V came to 1 base and at J to 2 bases, leaving 27 bases not matched to a gene. Germline CDR1 is GEAIGNYY and CDR2 is EKD. CDR3 sequence: CACDTRSPTLSDYWGIRRTDKLIF. The DNA for the CDR3 is TGTGCCTGTGACACAAGATCTCCGACCCTATCTGATTACTGGGGGATACGAAGAACCGATAAACTCATCTTT.

Only a few counts were recorded for this clone. A single base separates this from a much larger clone, so it may be a read error. Additional DNA sequences in this sample encode the identical CDR3. The V call is TRDV1, the J call TRDJ1; 8 nucleotides line up with TRDD3. Per germline, CDR1 TSWWSYY and CDR2 QGS. This CDR3 is built from 16 residues. The CDR3 protein is CALGELGDMGTDKLIF. CDR3 coding DNA: TGTGCTCTTGGGGAACTGGGGGATATGGGTACCGATAAGCTCATCTTT.

A few counts support this clone. A much larger clone lies one base from this, so it may be a read error. The identical CDR3 is also encoded by other nucleotide sequences in the sample. The chain is built from TRDV1 and TRDJ4; 7 bases map to TRDD3. Germline lookup yields CDR1 TSWWSYY and CDR2 QGS. V dropped 3 bases and J dropped 7; count of bases not matched to a gene: 14. The CDR3 covers 15 residues. CDR3: CALGEEGYSWARLIF. DNA of the CDR3: TGTGCTCTTGGGGAGGAGGGATACAGTTGGGCACGCCTGATCTTT.

Remarks on this clone: This could be a read error, since a much larger clone is one nucleotide away. V gene TRDV1 combines with J gene TRDJ2; 10 positions match TRDD3. J was trimmed by 0 bases and V by 5 bases; bases with no gene match: 18. The CDR3 length is 21 residues. Germline V lookup: CDR1 TSWWSYY, CDR2 QGS. The CDR3 is CALGPKARNWGMPALTAQLFF. Here the CDR3 DNA reads TGTGCTCTTGGGCCCAAGGCCCGGAACTGGGGGATGCCTGCTTTGACAGCACAACTCTTCTTT.

This clone was seen a handful of times. A single base is all that separates this from a far larger clone, so a read error is likely. Other DNA sequences in this sample translate to the same CDR3. V usage is TRDV2 and J usage is TRDJ3, with 11 bases matching TRDD3. Per the germline V gene, CDR1 is GEAIGNYY and CDR2 is EKD. The length of the CDR3 is 22 residues. With 1 base clipped from V and 2 bases from J, the junction kept 15 bases outside the gene matches. CDR3: CACDTLSAGGYFGTWDTRQMFF. The CDR3 region has the DNA TGTGCCTGTGACACGTTGTCTGCTGGGGGATACTTCGGAACCTGGGACACCCGACAGATGTTTTTC.

For this clone: This may stem from a read error, because a much larger clone lies one nucleotide away. The sample carries other DNA sequences with the same CDR3. The chain uses TRDV1 and TRDJ1; D unclear. From germline, CDR1 is TSWWSYY and CDR2 QGS. This CDR3 is built from 11 residues. CDR3 nucleotide sequence: TGTGCTCTTGGGGCTACCTATAAGCTCATCTTT. Its protein product is CALGATYKLIF.

By frequency in the sample, this clone is medium-sized. The J gene is TRDJ1, the V gene TRDV3; perhaps TRDD2 as D (5 bases). Germline V CDR1 and CDR2: TVYSNPD, GDNSRS (reference sequence). The V and J ends lost 5 bases and 0 bases respectively, with 10 bases between them. This CDR3 has 12 amino acids. The CDR3 DNA follows: TGTGCCCTTTCCTCTTACACCGATAAACTCATCTTT. Translating gives CALSSYTDKLIF.

This clone is medium-sized in the sample. Other DNA sequences of this sample code for an identical CDR3. The chain employs TRDV1 and TRDJ1; 10 positions agree with TRDD3. The germline V gene has CDR1 TSWWSYY and CDR2 QGS. With V trimmed by 1 base and J by 7 bases, 15 bases remained unmatched. CDR3 size: 18 residues. CDR3: CALGERLPQYWGMFKLIF. The CDR3 region has the DNA TGTGCTCTTGGGGAACGACTTCCCCAGTACTGGGGGATGTTTAAACTCATCTTT.

This clone appeared a few times. The translation of this DNA and the TCRdb protein of a much larger clone differ at residue 3, probably owing to a read error; the protein shown here is translated from the DNA. This chain connects TRDV1 to TRDJ1, with TRDD3 matching over 11 bases. Germline V lookup: CDR1 TSWWSYY, CDR2 QGS. The CDR3 has 19 amino acids. In DNA, the CDR3 is TGTGCTCATGGGGAACTGCCGATCTCTGGGGGATACCCCACCGATAAACTCATCTTT. Its translation: CAHGELPISGGYPTDKLIF.

Note on this clone: This probably arose from a read error, given a far larger clone one base away. Other nucleotide sequences in the sample specify the same CDR3. The chain couples TRDV2 to TRDJ3; TRDD3 agrees at 10 bases. The CDR3 length is 18 residues. Looked up from germline, CDR1 is GEAIGNYY and CDR2 is EKD. CDR3 sequence (DNA): TGTGCCTGCGACACTGGGGGATTCTACTCCTGGGACACCCGACAGATGTTTTTC. This gives the protein CACDTGGFYSWDTRQMFF.

The table lists this clone with a count of one. V usage is TRDV2 and J usage is TRDJ3, with TRDD3 matching 10 bases. The CDR3 extends over 19 amino acids. V lost 5 bases to trimming and J lost 6 bases; unmatched junction nucleotides: 15. Germline CDR1 and CDR2: GEAIGNYY and EKD. The CDR3 loop is CACAALGDQELLDTRQMFF. DNA of the CDR3: TGTGCCTGTGCCGCACTGGGGGATCAGGAGTTGCTGGACACCCGACAGATGTTTTTC.

In this sample, this clone turned up a few times. Only one base separates this from a far larger clonotype, so it likely reflects a read error. Distinct nucleotide sequences in the sample also encode this CDR3. The chain joins TRDV1 to TRDJ1; TRDD3 aligns across 9 bases. The germline CDR1 and CDR2 sequences are TSWWSYY and QGS. The CDR3 loop spans 21 amino acids. In nucleotides, the CDR3 is TGTGCTCTTGGGGAACTTCGGAGGGGGGTACTGGGGATACGTAGGACCGACAAACTCATCTTT. Its translation is CALGELRRGVLGIRRTDKLIF.

In this sample, this clone is medium-sized. The V call is TRDV3, the J call TRDJ2, with a weak D call TRDD3 (6 bases). V was clipped by 4 bases and J by 0 bases, with 21 bases between them. The CDR3 totals 17 residues. Germline V gene sequence: CDR1 TVYSNPD, CDR2 GDNSRS (reference sequence). The CDR3 loop is CASSRGGGPSLTAQLFF. The CDR3 DNA follows: TGTGCCTCCTCACGGGGTGGGGGTCCCTCTTTGACAGCACAACTCTTCTTT.

This clone has a handful of counts. A much more abundant neighbour one base away suggests this may be a read error. Other nucleotide sequences in the sample specify the same CDR3. The chain is built from TRDV1 and TRDJ1; 8 bases align to TRDD3. Germline V gene data show CDR1 as TSWWSYY and CDR2 as QGS. CDR3 size: 18 residues. The CDR3 DNA is TGTGCCCTTGGGGTCGTTGTACTGGGGGTTCTAAACACCGATAAACTCATCTTT. It translates to CALGVVVLGVLNTDKLIF.